The clone carrying this TCR beta chain was seen a few times. Its antigen is unidentified. The source of the sample is a study of siplizumab effects on memory and regulatory T cells. Whole-study findings and limits: Naive T cells looked more diverse than memory cells and looked like major alloresponse contributors. Poor capture below about 10^-5 frequency left most alloreactive clones unmapped to unstimulated subsets. Proliferating siplizumab-culture Treg suppressive function went unconfirmed. Researchers could not give a naive or memory phenotype to roughly 80-97% of proliferating CD4+ or CD8+ clones.

Germline V gene sequence: CDR1 LNHDA, CDR2 SQIVND (reference sequence). The length of the CDR3 is 14 residues. V was trimmed by 0 bases and J by 8 bases, leaving 13 bases between them. Libraries were prepared by immunoSEQ multiplex PCR; TCRdb keeps only in-frame clonotypes and omits some of them. The table lists 95,000 to 130,000 clones, roughly 94% of them singletons, with under 2% in the top ten. The source is a human donor in good health. The genes are TRBV19 and TRBJ1-2; D not certain. Sequenced material: non-Treg CD4+ T cells sorted from blood. CDR3 nucleotides: TGTGCCAGTAGTATAGACGTAGGTGCTGGAGGCTACACCTTC. Its protein product is CASSIDVGAGGYTF.